This T cell receptor (beta chain) derives from a study of shared clonotypes between healthy human individuals. V lost 8 bases, J lost 9 bases, and 19 bases stayed unmatched. This CDR3 is 16 amino acids long. CDR1 and CDR2 from the germline V gene are MGHRA and YSYEKL. Sequenced by immunoSEQ multiplex PCR; TCRdb stores in-frame clones only, minus some. Of roughly 410,000 clones listed, about 96% are singletons. The clonotype comes from a man aged 25 to 40 in good health. The sequencing input was memory CD8+ T cells sorted from blood. The subset was: CD45RO+ cells pooled with CCR7-negative TemRA cells. The chain is built from TRBV4-1 and TRBJ2-1, with 7 positions matching TRBD2. In DNA, the CDR3 is TGCGCCAGCTCGCCCCCCGGGACTACTCTGGGTGGTGAGCAGTTCTTC. Translating gives CASSPPGTTLGGEQFF.